These T cell receptor beta chains were read from a single sample in a study of T-cell reconstitution after alpha-beta-depleted transplantation in children. TCRdb fed the PCR reads into MiXCR, producing one record per CDR3 protein. The sample includes about 460,000 distinct CDR3 sequences, roughly an eighth of them seen just once. Sequencing used PBMCs, mostly from graft donor cells, obtained 180 days after TCRalphabeta/CD19-depleted stem cell transplant. Receptors were obtained from a female patient between 2 and 15 years old who had a stem cell transplant for aplastic anemia, so the T cells may come from the graft donor. Both conserved end residues are part of each CDR3. D genes are given only for firm matches. Clone size, where shown, is once, few, many, or a class for clones that have expanded.

13	TRBV14	NA	TRBJ2-1	NA	TGTGCCAGCAGGCGGCAGGGGCACAATGAGCAGTTCTTC	CASRRQGHNEQFF
15	TRBV12-3/TRBV12-4	NA	TRBJ2-5	NA	TGTGCCAGCAGTCGATTTAGACAGTCTCTGGAGACCCAGTACTTC	CASSRFRQSLETQYF
17	TRBV11-2	few	TRBJ2-3	TRBD2	TGTGCCAGCAGCTTAGTCCTGAGCGGGGGGGCCACAGATACGCAGTATTTT	CASSLVLSGGATDTQYF
16	TRBV20-1	NA	TRBJ2-3	TRBD2	TGCAGTGCTAGGCTCGGGACTAGCGGGAGCACAGATACGCAGTATTTT	CSARLGTSGSTDTQYF
14	TRBV21-1	NA	TRBJ1-5	NA	TGTGCCAGCAGCACAGGACAGGGTGATCAGCCCCAGCATTTT	CASSTGQGDQPQHF
15	TRBV7-9	few	TRBJ1-2	TRBD1	TGTGCCAGCAGCCGTCGGACAGGGAAAAAAGAAGGCTACACCTTC	CASSRRTGKKEGYTF
15	TRBV4-1	NA	TRBJ2-3	TRBD2	TGCGCCAGCAGCCCCTGGGGAGGGAGTACAGATACGCAGTATTTT	CASSPWGGSTDTQYF
15	TRBV5-1	NA	TRBJ1-4	NA	TGCGCCAGCAGCTCCGTAACAGGAACCGATGAAAAACTGTTTTTT	CASSSVTGTDEKLFF
13	TRBV5-1	NA	TRBJ1-1	NA	TGCGCCAGCAGCTTGTTTGCGGGCACTGAAGCTTTCTTT	CASSLFAGTEAFF
15	TRBV15	few	TRBJ2-2	NA	TGTGCCACCAGCAGAGACTCGGGGAACACCGGGGAGCTGTTTTTT	CATSRDSGNTGELFF
11	TRBV5-1	NA	TRBJ2-1	NA	TGCGCCAGCAGCTTGGGACTCATCCAGTTCTTC	CASSLGLIQFF
14	TRBV12-3/TRBV12-4	many	TRBJ2-1	NA	TGTGCCAGCAGTTTGGGCGGCCCCTCTCGGGAGCAGTTCTTC	CASSLGGPSREQFF
13	TRBV5-1	many	TRBJ1-1	TRBD1	TGCGCCAGCAGCTTGGCTGACAGGGGTGAAGCTTTCTTT	CASSLADRGEAFF
17	TRBV7-9	NA	TRBJ1-3	TRBD1	TGTGCCAGCAGCGCTCCGGGACAGGGCAATTCTGGAAACACCATATATTTT	CASSAPGQGNSGNTIYF
16	TRBV9	NA	TRBJ2-1	TRBD2	TGTGCCAGCAGCGTAGCGGGACTAGCGGGATACAATGAGCAGTTCTTC	CASSVAGLAGYNEQFF
15	TRBV7-2	NA	TRBJ1-1	NA	TGTGCCAGCAGCTTTGGCAGGGGTGGAGACACTGAAGCTTTCTTT	CASSFGRGGDTEAFF
15	TRBV7-2	many	TRBJ2-1	TRBD2	TGTGCCAGCAGCTTAGCGCTAGCGGAGTACAATGAGCAGTTCTTC	CASSLALAEYNEQFF
18	TRBV18	NA	TRBJ2-7	TRBD1	TGTGCCAGCTCACCATCTCAAATATCAGGGACAGGGGGCTACGAGCAGTACTTC	CASSPSQISGTGGYEQYF
16	TRBV3-1	NA	TRBJ2-3	TRBD2	TGTGCCAGCAGCCAAGACCCTAGCGGCCTCACAGATACGCAGTATTTT	CASSQDPSGLTDTQYF
15	TRBV6-1	few	TRBJ2-5	TRBD1	TGTGCCAGCAGTCCCCAGGCAGGGGGTTGGGAGACCCAGTACTTC	CASSPQAGGWETQYF
13	TRBV28	NA	TRBJ1-5	TRBD1	TGTGCCAGCAGTTCACAGGGGGCCCAGCCCCAGCATTTT	CASSSQGAQPQHF
16	TRBV12-3/TRBV12-4	NA	TRBJ2-2	NA	TGTGCCAGCAGTTCTAAGCGGACAGTGAACACCGGGGAGCTGTTTTTT	CASSSKRTVNTGELFF
15	TRBV18	NA	TRBJ1-4	TRBD1	TGTGCCAGCTCACCTGGGACAGGACTTAATGAAAAACTGTTTTTT	CASSPGTGLNEKLFF
19	TRBV4-3	few	TRBJ2-2	TRBD2	TGCGCCAGCAGCCAGGATGATCCCGGGACTAGCGGGATGTCCGGGGAGCTGTTTTTT	CASSQDDPGTSGMSGELFF
18	TRBV4-3	few	TRBJ1-1	TRBD1	TGCGCCAGCAGCCAATCCTATGACAGGGGGGCCGTGAACACTGAAGCTTTCTTT	CASSQSYDRGAVNTEAFF
13	TRBV10-2	NA	TRBJ2-2	TRBD2	TGCGCCAGCATCCGGGGGGGGACGGGGGAGCTGTTTTTT	CASIRGGTGELFF